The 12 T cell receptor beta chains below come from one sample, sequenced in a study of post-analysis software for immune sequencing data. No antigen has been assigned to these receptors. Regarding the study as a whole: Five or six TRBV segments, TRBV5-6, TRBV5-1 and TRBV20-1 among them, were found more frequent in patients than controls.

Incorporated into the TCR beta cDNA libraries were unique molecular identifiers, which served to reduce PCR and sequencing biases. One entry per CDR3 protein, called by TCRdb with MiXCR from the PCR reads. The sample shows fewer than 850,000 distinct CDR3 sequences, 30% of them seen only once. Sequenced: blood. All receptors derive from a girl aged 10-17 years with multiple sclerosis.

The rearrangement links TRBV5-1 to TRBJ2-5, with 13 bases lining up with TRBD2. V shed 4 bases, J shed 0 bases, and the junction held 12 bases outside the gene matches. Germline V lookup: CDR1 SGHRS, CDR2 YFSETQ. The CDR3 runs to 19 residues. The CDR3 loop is CASSLTSGGAFQNQETQYF. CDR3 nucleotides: TGCGCCAGCAGCCTAACTAGCGGGGGGGCCTTCCAAAACCAAGAGACCCAGTACTTC.

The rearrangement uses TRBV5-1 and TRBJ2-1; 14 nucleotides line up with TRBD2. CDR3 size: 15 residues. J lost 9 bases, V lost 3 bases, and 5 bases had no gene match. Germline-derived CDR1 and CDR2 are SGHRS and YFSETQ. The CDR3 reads CASSSRLAGGVEQFF. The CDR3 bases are TGCGCCAGCAGCTCGCGACTAGCGGGAGGGGTTGAGCAGTTCTTC.

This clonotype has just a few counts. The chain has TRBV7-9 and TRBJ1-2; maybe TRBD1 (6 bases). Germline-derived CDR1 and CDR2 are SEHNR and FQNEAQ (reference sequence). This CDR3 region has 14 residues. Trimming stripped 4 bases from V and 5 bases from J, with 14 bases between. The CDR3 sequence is CASSSPSQGYGYTF. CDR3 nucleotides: TGTGCCAGCAGCTCCCCCTCACAGGGTTATGGCTACACCTTC.

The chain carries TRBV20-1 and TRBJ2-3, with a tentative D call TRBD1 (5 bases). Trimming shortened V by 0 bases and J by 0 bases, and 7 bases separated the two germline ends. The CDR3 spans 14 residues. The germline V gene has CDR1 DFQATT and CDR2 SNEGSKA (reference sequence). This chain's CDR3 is CSAREGPSTDTQYF. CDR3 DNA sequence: TGCAGTGCTAGAGAGGGGCCTAGCACAGATACGCAGTATTTT.

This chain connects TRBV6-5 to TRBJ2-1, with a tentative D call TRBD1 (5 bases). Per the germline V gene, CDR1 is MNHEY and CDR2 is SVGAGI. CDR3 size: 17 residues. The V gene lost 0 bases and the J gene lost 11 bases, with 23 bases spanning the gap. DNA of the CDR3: TGTGCCAGCAGTTACTCGATCCGCCAGGGCTGGCACACACAGCAGTTCTTC. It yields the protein CASSYSIRQGWHTQQFF.

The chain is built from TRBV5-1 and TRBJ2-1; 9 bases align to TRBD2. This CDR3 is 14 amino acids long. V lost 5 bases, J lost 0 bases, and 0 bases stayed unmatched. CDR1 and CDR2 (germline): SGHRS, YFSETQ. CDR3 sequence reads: CASRRGGSYNEQFF. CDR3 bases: TGCGCCAGCAGGCGGGGGGGCTCCTACAATGAGCAGTTCTTC.

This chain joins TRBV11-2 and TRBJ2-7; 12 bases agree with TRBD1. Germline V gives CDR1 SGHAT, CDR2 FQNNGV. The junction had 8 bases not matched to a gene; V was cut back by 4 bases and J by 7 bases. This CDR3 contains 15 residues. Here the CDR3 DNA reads TGTGCCAGCAGCTCCGGGACAGGGGGCGGTCAAGAGCAGTACTTC. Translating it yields CASSSGTGGGQEQYF. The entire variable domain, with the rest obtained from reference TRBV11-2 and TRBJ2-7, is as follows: EAGVAQSPRYKIIEKRQSVAFWCNPISGHATLYWYQQILGQGPKLLIQFQNNGVVDDSQLPKDRFSAERLKGVDSTLKIQPAKLEDSAVYLCASSSGTGGGQEQYFGPGTRLTVT.

The CDR3 region is CASSPGTGFPDTQYF. The CDR3, as DNA: TGTGCCAGCAGTCCCGGGACAGGGTTCCCAGATACGCAGTATTTT. The chain has TRBV5-8 and TRBJ2-3, with TRBD1 matching over 9 bases. Germline V gene sequence: CDR1 SGHTS, CDR2 YDEGEE. Germline trimming cut 5 bases from V and 4 bases from J; bases unmatched to any gene: 8. The CDR3 is 15 residues long.

The CDR3 DNA reads TGTGCCAGCAGCTTAAACCTCATCAACTATGGCTACACCTTC. It is translated as CASSLNLINYGYTF. V usage is TRBV7-2 and J usage is TRBJ1-2; D is ambiguous. From germline, CDR1 is SGHTA and CDR2 FQGNSA. V was shortened by 2 bases and J by 2 bases, with 9 bases between the two germline ends. The CDR3 runs 14 residues.

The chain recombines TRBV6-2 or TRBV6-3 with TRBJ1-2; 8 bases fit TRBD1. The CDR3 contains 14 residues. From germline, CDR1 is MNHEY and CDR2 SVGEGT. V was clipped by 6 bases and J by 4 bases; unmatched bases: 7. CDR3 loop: CASSRPDRVYGYTF. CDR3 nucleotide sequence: TGTGCCAGCAGCAGACCGGACAGGGTCTATGGCTACACCTTC.

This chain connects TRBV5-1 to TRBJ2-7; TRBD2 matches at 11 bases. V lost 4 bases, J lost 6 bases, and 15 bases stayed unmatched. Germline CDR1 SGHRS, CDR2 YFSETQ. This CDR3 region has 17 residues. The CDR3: CASSPVRTSGHPSEQYF. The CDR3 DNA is TGCGCCAGCAGCCCCGTCCGGACTAGCGGGCACCCCTCCGAGCAGTACTTC.

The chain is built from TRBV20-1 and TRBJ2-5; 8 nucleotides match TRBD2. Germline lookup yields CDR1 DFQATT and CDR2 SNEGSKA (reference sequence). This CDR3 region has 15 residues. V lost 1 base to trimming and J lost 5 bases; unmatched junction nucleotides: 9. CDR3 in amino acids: CSARVEAGVWETQYF. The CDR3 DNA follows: TGCAGTGCTAGAGTGGAAGCGGGAGTATGGGAGACCCAGTACTTC.